This is a list of T cell receptor beta chains from one sample in a study of cytomegalovirus exposure and HLA in healthy donors. Only in-frame clones appear in the TCRdb table, and some are missing; sequencing was by immunoSEQ multiplex PCR. The data contain some 100,000 clones, approximately 75% of them singletons. Sequencing was done on a sample of PBMCs. The receptors stem from a man aged 50-60 years in good health and CMV-seropositive. Both conserved end residues are part of each CDR3. A D gene is named only where the DNA matches it firmly. Size tells how often a clone was seen (once, few, many) or the class of an expanded clone, and some rows leave it out.

- TRBJ2-5 TRBD2 TRBV5-5 CASSLGTSGTQETQYF TGTGCCAGCAGCTTGGGGACTAGCGGGACCCAAGAGACCCAGTACTTC
- TRBJ1-5 - TRBV2 CASSQGVEQPQHF TGTGCCAGCTCACAAGGGGTCGAGCAGCCCCAGCATTTT
- TRBJ2-7 - TRBV10-1 CASSEGGAAYEQYF TGCGCCAGCAGTGAAGGAGGGGCCGCCTACGAGCAGTACTTC
- TRBJ1-5 TRBD1 TRBV28 CASSSTGVRNQPQHF TGTGCCAGCAGTTCGACAGGGGTAAGGAATCAGCCCCAGCATTTT
- TRBJ2-5 - TRBV19 CASSLPFAGQETQYF TGTGCCAGTAGTCTCCCTTTTGCCGGCCAAGAGACCCAGTACTTC
- TRBJ2-7 TRBD1 TRBV28 CASSPETGSGYEQYF TGTGCCAGCAGTCCCGAGACAGGGTCAGGCTACGAGCAGTACTTC
- TRBJ2-3 TRBD1 TRBV5-5 CASSSQLGQGGTDTQYF TGTGCCAGCAGCTCCCAACTCGGACAGGGTGGGACAGATACGCAGTATTTT
- TRBJ2-7 - TRBV5-4 CASSLSTVPKQYF TGTGCCAGCAGCTTGAGTACAGTTCCCAAGCAGTACTTC
- TRBJ1-5 TRBD1 TRBV10-2 CASGHGTGGGQPQHF TGCGCCAGCGGACATGGGACAGGGGGTGGGCAGCCCCAGCATTTT
- TRBJ1-1 TRBD1 TRBV10-3 CAIARQGRDTEAFF TGTGCCATCGCCCGACAGGGGAGGGATACTGAAGCTTTCTTT
- TRBJ1-1 TRBD1 TRBV9 CASSVITGGDTEAFF TGTGCCAGCAGCGTAATTACAGGGGGGGACACTGAAGCTTTCTTT
few TRBJ1-2 TRBD1 TRBV2 CASRTGLYGYTF TGTGCCAGCAGGACAGGGCTTTATGGCTACACCTTC
- TRBJ1-5 - TRBV4-2 CASSQSRGGYQPQHF TGTGCCAGCAGCCAATCTCGGGGGGGATATCAGCCCCAGCATTTT
- TRBJ1-5 TRBD1 TRBV2 CASTVGQGRSRNQPQHF TGTGCCAGCACTGTGGGACAGGGAAGGTCTCGAAATCAGCCCCAGCATTTT